The sequence of this T cell receptor beta chain was determined in a study of breast tumors, draining lymph nodes, adjacent tissues. TCRdb reanalysed the multiplex PCR reads using MiXCR and keeps one entry per CDR3 protein. The sample yields about 230,000 distinct CDR3 sequences, 32% seen once. Axillary draining lymph nodes of breast cancer patients supplied the node samples. This clonotype was picked up many times. Its antigen remains unknown. Study-wide results and caveats: Tumors had less TCR diversity than lymph nodes, more than nontumor tissue. Findings are consistent with lymph node origin and intratumoral expansion of most tumor T cells. Tumor T cell lymph node origin was a supported hypothesis, not proven. Tumor and nontumor repertoires were significantly more similar in luminal-like than in basal-like breast cancer.

This CDR3 contains 12 residues. V was pared by 4 bases and J by 11 bases, with 1 base of the junction left unmatched. The germline V gene has CDR1 LGHNA and CDR2 YNFKEQ. This receptor was taken from a female donor with breast cancer. Some clones in this sample may be carry-over from other donors' samples. The sample was axillary lymph node tissue. This chain links TRBV4-2 with TRBJ2-1; 11 bases line up with TRBD1. CDR3 region: CASSRTGGKQFF. The CDR3 nucleotides read TGTGCCAGCAGCCGGACAGGGGGCAAGCAGTTCTTC.